A selection of T cell receptor beta chains follows, all from one sample in a study of blood T cell repertoires in COVID-19. Generated by immunoSEQ multiplex PCR, the TCRdb table keeps only in-frame clones and is missing some. The top ten hold about 0.26% of the sample, which has around 700,000 clones, around 89% seen once. The sample was peripheral blood. Source of these receptors: a woman younger than 30 with acute or convalescent COVID-19. The conserved cysteine and the conserved F or W are not part of the CDR3 here. Each record gives: J gene, D gene, V gene, CDR3 protein. A D gene is named only where the DNA matches it firmly.

j_gene: TRBJ2-7
d_gene: -
v_gene: TRBV10-2
CDR3aa: ASKEAIPTYEQY

j_gene: TRBJ1-1
d_gene: -
v_gene: TRBV19
CDR3aa: ASSTGTPNSYTEAF

j_gene: TRBJ2-3
d_gene: -
v_gene: TRBV5-4
CDR3aa: ASSLRAWTSTDTQY

j_gene: TRBJ1-5
d_gene: TRBD1
v_gene: TRBV5-6
CDR3aa: ASSGGTGMNQPQH

j_gene: TRBJ1-2
d_gene: -
v_gene: TRBV7-8
CDR3aa: ASSLGAGGYGYT

j_gene: TRBJ2-7
d_gene: TRBD1
v_gene: TRBV27
CDR3aa: ASSIAGQGGEQY

j_gene: TRBJ2-3
d_gene: -
v_gene: TRBV7-6
CDR3aa: ASSFETSTDTQY

j_gene: TRBJ2-2
d_gene: -
v_gene: TRBV6-2/TRBV6-3
CDR3aa: ASSSPGLTPGAGELF

j_gene: TRBJ1-2
d_gene: -
v_gene: TRBV29-1
CDR3aa: SVDAWAGYT

j_gene: TRBJ2-1
d_gene: -
v_gene: TRBV6-4
CDR3aa: ASSDTDEGEQF

j_gene: TRBJ1-1
d_gene: TRBD1
v_gene: TRBV27
CDR3aa: ASSYAGGRTEAF

j_gene: TRBJ2-3
d_gene: TRBD2
v_gene: TRBV2
CDR3aa: ASSGLAGGFVDTQY

j_gene: TRBJ2-5
d_gene: -
v_gene: TRBV30
CDR3aa: AWSLRGETQY

j_gene: TRBJ1-6
d_gene: -
v_gene: TRBV11-2
CDR3aa: ASSLGPTEYNSPLH

j_gene: TRBJ2-4
d_gene: TRBD1
v_gene: TRBV19
CDR3aa: ASSLPGQGDFQY

j_gene: TRBJ2-7
d_gene: TRBD2
v_gene: TRBV7-3
CDR3aa: ASSLLAGREQY

j_gene: TRBJ1-5
d_gene: -
v_gene: TRBV30
CDR3aa: AWTQGGNQPQH

j_gene: TRBJ2-7
d_gene: TRBD2
v_gene: TRBV27
CDR3aa: ASRRTGEGREQY

j_gene: TRBJ2-7
d_gene: -
v_gene: TRBV19
CDR3aa: ASSSSASSYEQY

j_gene: TRBJ1-1
d_gene: TRBD1
v_gene: TRBV12-3/TRBV12-4
CDR3aa: ASSLVQGVEAF

j_gene: TRBJ2-7
d_gene: TRBD1
v_gene: TRBV29-1
CDR3aa: SVEEVGTDSYEQY

j_gene: TRBJ1-2
d_gene: -
v_gene: TRBV6-5
CDR3aa: ASRGPRLGGYT

j_gene: TRBJ1-5
d_gene: TRBD1
v_gene: TRBV6-6
CDR3aa: ASSQGQVWDQPQH

j_gene: TRBJ2-3
d_gene: -
v_gene: TRBV19
CDR3aa: ASRTPGGGPTDTQY

j_gene: TRBJ2-3
d_gene: TRBD2
v_gene: TRBV18
CDR3aa: ASSPPPASGGTDTQY

j_gene: TRBJ1-4
d_gene: -
v_gene: TRBV12-3/TRBV12-4
CDR3aa: ASSLSRKLF

j_gene: TRBJ1-2
d_gene: -
v_gene: TRBV25-1
CDR3aa: ASISFPLNYGYT

j_gene: TRBJ1-2
d_gene: TRBD1
v_gene: TRBV30
CDR3aa: AWSRQGTYGYT

j_gene: TRBJ1-1
d_gene: -
v_gene: TRBV5-6
CDR3aa: ASSVKYGLSNTEAF

j_gene: TRBJ2-7
d_gene: TRBD2
v_gene: TRBV6-5
CDR3aa: ASSYLGEGEQY

j_gene: TRBJ1-2
d_gene: -
v_gene: TRBV6-1
CDR3aa: ASSEYGGRPYGYT

j_gene: TRBJ1-5
d_gene: -
v_gene: TRBV7-3
CDR3aa: ASSLNWYRGDNQPQH

j_gene: TRBJ2-1
d_gene: -
v_gene: TRBV18
CDR3aa: ASSPNRDSYNEQF

j_gene: TRBJ1-6
d_gene: TRBD1
v_gene: TRBV11-2
CDR3aa: ASSSYRGSGSPLH

j_gene: TRBJ1-6
d_gene: TRBD1
v_gene: TRBV5-1
CDR3aa: ASSRGQPNSPLH

j_gene: TRBJ1-2
d_gene: TRBD1
v_gene: TRBV7-8
CDR3aa: ASSLAAGGFYGYT

j_gene: TRBJ2-4
d_gene: -
v_gene: TRBV5-1
CDR3aa: ASSLEVIGGGLDIQY

j_gene: TRBJ2-1
d_gene: TRBD2
v_gene: TRBV4-2
CDR3aa: ASSQGAGEYDEQF

j_gene: TRBJ1-6
d_gene: TRBD1
v_gene: TRBV30
CDR3aa: AWKQGRTLH

j_gene: TRBJ2-3
d_gene: TRBD2
v_gene: TRBV6-5
CDR3aa: ASRGLASTDTQY

j_gene: TRBJ1-5
d_gene: -
v_gene: TRBV19
CDR3aa: ASSGQNLNQPQH

j_gene: TRBJ1-1
d_gene: -
v_gene: TRBV6-1
CDR3aa: ASSEYTVSTEAF

j_gene: TRBJ1-5
d_gene: -
v_gene: TRBV12-3/TRBV12-4
CDR3aa: ASAPISNQPQH

j_gene: TRBJ1-4
d_gene: -
v_gene: TRBV3-1/TRBV3-2
CDR3aa: ASSQGLREKLF

j_gene: TRBJ1-1
d_gene: TRBD1
v_gene: TRBV7-9
CDR3aa: ASSSGQTFADTGGAF

j_gene: TRBJ2-1
d_gene: TRBD1
v_gene: TRBV27
CDR3aa: ASSFATGAYNEQF

j_gene: TRBJ1-2
d_gene: TRBD1
v_gene: TRBV30
CDR3aa: AWSVEGTGGYT

j_gene: TRBJ1-3
d_gene: -
v_gene: TRBV30
CDR3aa: AWRNAFGGNTIY

j_gene: TRBJ1-1
d_gene: -
v_gene: TRBV19
CDR3aa: ASSTGGNTEAF

j_gene: TRBJ2-7
d_gene: -
v_gene: TRBV2
CDR3aa: ASSESQGRGYEQY

j_gene: TRBJ1-2
d_gene: TRBD1
v_gene: TRBV6-4
CDR3aa: ASSPGTGGGYGYT

j_gene: TRBJ1-6
d_gene: -
v_gene: TRBV4-3
CDR3aa: ASSQETFHHNSPLH

j_gene: TRBJ1-1
d_gene: TRBD1
v_gene: TRBV19
CDR3aa: ASSTHRGYSTEAF

j_gene: TRBJ1-1
d_gene: -
v_gene: TRBV7-2
CDR3aa: ASSLASKLGEARTMNTEAF

j_gene: TRBJ1-2
d_gene: TRBD1
v_gene: TRBV6-5
CDR3aa: ASTPGGNGYT

j_gene: TRBJ1-2
d_gene: TRBD1
v_gene: TRBV29-1
CDR3aa: SVAFLDRTSVNYGYT

j_gene: TRBJ2-3
d_gene: TRBD2
v_gene: TRBV5-1
CDR3aa: ASSLELAGTFGSTDTQY

j_gene: TRBJ1-4
d_gene: -
v_gene: TRBV7-2
CDR3aa: ASSLKFGSPMEKLF

j_gene: TRBJ1-6
d_gene: TRBD1
v_gene: TRBV11-2
CDR3aa: ASSPNSLGRGLESPLH